One and the same sample provided the 5 T cell receptor beta chains below, sequenced in a study of T cells after yellow fever vaccination. TCRdb used MiXCR to reprocess the 5' RACE reads, holding one entry per CDR3 protein. The top ten hold 15% to 20% of the sample, which has around 310,000 distinct CDR3 sequences, 8.7% seen once. This specimen consisted of PBMCs, obtained on the day of the first yellow fever vaccination. The receptors originated from a man aged 18 to 30 who received the YFV17D yellow fever vaccine.

This clonotype came up a few times. This chain links TRBV5-6 with TRBJ1-4; 9 bases are shared with TRBD1. CDR1 is SGHDT, CDR2 YYEEEE, per germline. The CDR3 runs to 15 residues. Trimming cost V 4 bases and J 1 base; bases outside gene matches: 2. In DNA, the CDR3 is TGTGCCAGCAGCCAGGGACAGGGAACTAATGAAAAACTGTTTTTT. Residues: CASSQGQGTNEKLFF.

This clonotype was detected only a few times. The DNA of the CDR3 is TGCGCCAGCAGCCACTCCTTGGGCAGGGGATTTGGAGAGCAGTTCTTC. This sequence encodes CASSHSLGRGFGEQFF. The chain has TRBV4-1 and TRBJ2-1; tentatively, D is TRBD1 (6 bases). CDR1 is MGHRA and CDR2 is YSYEKL in the germline V gene. The CDR3 extends over 16 amino acids. V was clipped by 3 bases and J by 10 bases, with 22 bases between them.

The V gene is TRBV29-1, the J gene TRBJ1-2; D is ambiguous. Trimming removed 1 base at V and 2 bases at J, with 5 bases between. From germline, CDR1 is SQVTM and CDR2 ANQGSEA. The CDR3 covers 12 residues. This CDR3 is CSVEGRNYGYTF. CDR3 sequence (DNA): TGCAGCGTTGAAGGAAGGAACTATGGCTACACCTTC.

The chain joins TRBV9 to TRBJ2-3; D unresolved. The CDR3 runs to 11 residues. Germline V gene sequence: CDR1 SGDLS, CDR2 YYNGEE. V was pared by 7 bases and J by 6 bases, with 9 bases between. The CDR3 spells CASGLIDTQYF. CDR3 in DNA: TGTGCCAGCGGCCTGATTGATACGCAGTATTTT.

In this sample, this clonotype turned up many times. Written as DNA, the CDR3 is TGCGCCAGCAGCGGGGGGGCACACACAGATACGCAGTATTTT. Amino acids: CASSGGAHTDTQYF. The genes are TRBV5-1 and TRBJ2-3; the D gene is possibly TRBD2 (7 bases). The V gene's germline CDR1 is SGHRS and CDR2 YFSETQ. This CDR3 is 14 amino acids long. V was clipped by 4 bases and J by 2 bases, with 11 bases between them.